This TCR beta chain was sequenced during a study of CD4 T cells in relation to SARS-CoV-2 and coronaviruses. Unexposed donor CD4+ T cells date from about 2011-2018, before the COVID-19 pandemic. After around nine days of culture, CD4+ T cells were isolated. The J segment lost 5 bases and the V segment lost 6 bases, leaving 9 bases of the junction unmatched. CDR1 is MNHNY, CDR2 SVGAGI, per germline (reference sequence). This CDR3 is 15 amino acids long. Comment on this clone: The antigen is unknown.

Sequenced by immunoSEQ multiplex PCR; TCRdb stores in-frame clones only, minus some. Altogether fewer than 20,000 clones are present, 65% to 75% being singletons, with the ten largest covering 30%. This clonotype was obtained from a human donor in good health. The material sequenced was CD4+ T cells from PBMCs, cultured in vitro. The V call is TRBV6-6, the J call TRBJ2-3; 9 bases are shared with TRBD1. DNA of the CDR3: TGTGCCAGCAGCCCGGGACAGGGTAATATAGATACGCAGTATTTT. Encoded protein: CASSPGQGNIDTQYF.